Listed below are T cell receptor beta chains from one sample, sequenced in a study of molecular identifiers for immune sequencing clone quantification. Each CDR3 protein gets one entry after TCRdb re-called the PCR reads with MiXCR. The table has a few hundred thousand distinct CDR3 sequences, roughly 24% seen once. Material: naive CD8+ T cells from blood, with Jurkat cell RNA spiked in. These TCRs come from a human donor in good health. Some libraries in this study had Jurkat cell RNA spiked in. The conserved cysteine and the conserved F or W are not part of the CDR3 here.

>13|TRBV6-2/TRBV6-3
ASSYGDRVTDTQY
>8|TRBV29-1
SVVKGMQY
>10|TRBV7-4
ASPDRAYEQY
>13|TRBV11-2
ASSQGRRADQPQH
>12|TRBV13
ASSAGGGSTEAF
>14|TRBV28
ASSPLFGGASYEQY
>15|TRBV7-8
ASSLGSGGISTDTQY
>14|TRBV6-2/TRBV6-3
ASSYPAGQSTDTQY
>13|TRBV4-3
ASSQDRLGSYEQY
>14|TRBV3-1
ASSRPYFQGQDGYT
>15|TRBV9
ASNGGTSGLVRETQY
>13|TRBV6-1
ASSWTGTGWDEQY
>11|TRBV30
AWSWVEADTQY
>14|TRBV20-1
SAPGTGTYSNQPQH
>13|TRBV9
ASSVVGRVDSPLH
>13|TRBV25-1
ASSTRQALNTEAF
>12|TRBV5-5
ASSAIDSSYEQY
>11|TRBV20-1
SASSGVAYEQY
>13|TRBV6-5
ASSYAREGQDTQY
>17|TRBV4-2
ASSQDWDVGAGDGNEQF
>13|TRBV19
ASNRQGASNQPQH
>10|TRBV20-1
SASGGANEQY
>12|TRBV6-2/TRBV6-3
ASSYSGACNEQF
>16|TRBV25-1
ASSESLVYSSGTDTQY
>12|TRBV7-6
ASSPDGGDETQY
>14|TRBV7-9
ASSLGRADSNTEAF
>13|TRBV12-3/TRBV12-4
ASSSQGLSSYEQY
>13|TRBV29-1
SVGLAGKYTGELF
>12|TRBV13
ASSSSRGGDEQF
>13|TRBV6-6
ASSYSRTGGRNAF
>11|TRBV7-9
ASSGGPGPGGF
>11|TRBV7-2
ASSLRLLEPQH
>11|TRBV5-1
ASSSHRENEAF
>10|TRBV4-1
ASSQGGGEQY
>13|TRBV5-4
ASSVDRDPYNEQF
>13|TRBV13
ASSPKGGVAYEQY
>14|TRBV5-6
ASSPSTGGLGTEAF
>12|TRBV20-1
SAPRQDTTYEQY
>13|TRBV25-1
ASSLPGLAGAKQY
>11|TRBV28
ASSPPGEYEQY